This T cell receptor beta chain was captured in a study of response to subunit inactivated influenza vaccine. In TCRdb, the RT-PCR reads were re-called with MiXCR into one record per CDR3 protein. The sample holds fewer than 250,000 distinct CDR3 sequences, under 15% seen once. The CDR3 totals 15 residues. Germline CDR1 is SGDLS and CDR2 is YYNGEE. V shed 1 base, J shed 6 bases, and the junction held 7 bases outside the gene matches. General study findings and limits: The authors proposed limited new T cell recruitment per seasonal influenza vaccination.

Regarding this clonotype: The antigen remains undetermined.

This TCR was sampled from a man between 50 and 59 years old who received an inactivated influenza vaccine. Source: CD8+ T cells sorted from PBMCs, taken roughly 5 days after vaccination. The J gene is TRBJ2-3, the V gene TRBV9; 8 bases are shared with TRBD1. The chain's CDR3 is CASSVSPGGPDTQYF. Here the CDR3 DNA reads TGTGCCAGCAGCGTAAGCCCAGGGGGCCCCGATACGCAGTATTTT.